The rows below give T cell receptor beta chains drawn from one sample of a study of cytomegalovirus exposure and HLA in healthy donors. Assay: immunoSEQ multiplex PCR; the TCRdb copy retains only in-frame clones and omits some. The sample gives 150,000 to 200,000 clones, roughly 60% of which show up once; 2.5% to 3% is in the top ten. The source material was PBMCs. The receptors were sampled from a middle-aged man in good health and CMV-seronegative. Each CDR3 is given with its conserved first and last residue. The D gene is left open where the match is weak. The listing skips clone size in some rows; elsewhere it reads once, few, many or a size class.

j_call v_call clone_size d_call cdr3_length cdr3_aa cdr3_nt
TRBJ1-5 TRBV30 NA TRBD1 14 CAWKGTGGSQPQHF TGTGCCTGGAAGGGGACAGGGGGTTCTCAGCCCCAGCATTTT
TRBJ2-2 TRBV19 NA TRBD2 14 CAASGRPNTGELFF TGTGCCGCTAGCGGGAGGCCGAACACCGGGGAGCTGTTTTTT
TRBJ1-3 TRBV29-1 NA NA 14 CSVESVLSGNTIYF TGCAGCGTTGAAAGCGTGCTTTCTGGAAACACCATATATTTT
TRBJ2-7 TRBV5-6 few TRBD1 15 CASSLGGQGGREQYF TGTGCCAGCAGCTTGGGGGGACAGGGGGGTCGCGAGCAGTACTTC
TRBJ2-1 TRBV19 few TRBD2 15 CASTPGTSGANEQFF TGTGCCAGTACGCCCGGGACTAGCGGGGCCAATGAGCAGTTCTTC
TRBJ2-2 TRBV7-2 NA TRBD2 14 CASRGLAAAGELFF TGTGCCAGCAGGGGACTAGCGGCGGCCGGGGAGCTGTTTTTT
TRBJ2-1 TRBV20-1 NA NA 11 CSARDIDIEFF TGCAGTGCCAGAGATATAGACATAGAGTTCTTC
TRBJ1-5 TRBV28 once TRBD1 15 CASRRAGGFNQPQHF TGTGCCAGCAGGCGAGCAGGGGGGTTCAATCAGCCCCAGCATTTT
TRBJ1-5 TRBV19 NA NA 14 CASTTRGSDQPQHF TGTGCCAGTACCACCCGGGGAAGCGATCAGCCCCAGCATTTT
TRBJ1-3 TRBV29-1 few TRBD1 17 CSVVGQGVQSSGNTIYF TGCAGCGTTGTGGGACAGGGGGTTCAGAGCTCTGGAAACACCATATATTTT
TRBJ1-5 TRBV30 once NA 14 CAWSRTGTHQPQHF TGTGCCTGGAGCAGAACAGGGACCCATCAGCCCCAGCATTTT